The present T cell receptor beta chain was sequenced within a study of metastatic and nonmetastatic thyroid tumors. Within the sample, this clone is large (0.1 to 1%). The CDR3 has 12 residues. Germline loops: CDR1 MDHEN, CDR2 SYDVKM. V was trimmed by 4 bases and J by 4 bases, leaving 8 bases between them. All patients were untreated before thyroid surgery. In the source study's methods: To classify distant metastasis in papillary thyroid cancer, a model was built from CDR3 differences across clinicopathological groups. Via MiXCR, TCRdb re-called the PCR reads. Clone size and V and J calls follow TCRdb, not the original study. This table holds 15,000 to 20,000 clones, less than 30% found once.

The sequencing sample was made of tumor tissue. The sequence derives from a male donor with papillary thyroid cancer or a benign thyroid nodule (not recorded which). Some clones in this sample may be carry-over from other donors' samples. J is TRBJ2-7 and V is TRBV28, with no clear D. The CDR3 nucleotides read TGTGCCAGCAGTTACCAAACTTACGAGCAGTACTTC. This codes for CASSYQTYEQYF. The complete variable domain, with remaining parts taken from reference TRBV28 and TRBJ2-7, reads DVKVTQSSRYLVKRTGEKVFLECVQDMDHENMFWYRQDPGLGLRLIYFSYDVKMKEKGDIPEGYSVSREKKERFSLILESASTNQTSMYLCASSYQTYEQYFGPGTRLTVT.